This T cell receptor (beta chain) came from a study of blood T cell repertoires in COVID-19. Study summary: Sites in the United States, Italy and Spain provided acute and convalescent COVID-19 samples.

The CDR3 length is 13 residues. Germline CDR1 is SNHLY and CDR2 is FYNNEI. V gave up 6 bases and J gave up 3 bases, with 9 bases separating them. TCRdb keeps only in-frame clones here, not all; method: immunoSEQ multiplex PCR. The repertoire holds about 100,000 clones, with roughly 90% as singletons. The gene calls are TRBV2 and TRBJ1-5, with D unresolved. The sample comprised peripheral blood. The origin of this receptor is an elderly man with acute or convalescent COVID-19. The CDR3: CASRRENNQPQHF. In DNA, the CDR3 is TGTGCCAGCAGGCGGGAGAACAATCAGCCCCAGCATTTT.